One sample yielded the 7 T cell receptor beta chains listed below, sequenced in a study of cytomegalovirus exposure and HLA in healthy donors. PCR used 60 Vbeta primers and 13 Jbeta primers. Sequencing used immunoSEQ multiplex PCR; TCRdb keeps in-frame clones, though not all of them. The sample lists 250,000 or so clones; about 90% were seen once. The sequencing input was PBMCs. The origin of the receptors is a girl aged 2-10 years in good health and CMV-seronegative.

The chain has TRBV28 and TRBJ2-3; 9 bases are a match to TRBD2. V lost 3 bases to trimming and J lost 6 bases; unmatched junction nucleotides: 7. The germline V gene has CDR1 MDHEN and CDR2 SYDVKM. The length of the CDR3 is 15 residues. CDR3 in amino acids: CASSFLGLASDTQYF. CDR3 in DNA: TGTGCCAGCAGTTTCCTGGGACTAGCATCCGATACGCAGTATTTT.

V usage is TRBV7-6 and J usage is TRBJ2-7, with TRBD2 matching over 8 bases. CDR1 is SGHVS, CDR2 FNYEAQ, per germline. Losses at the gene ends were 3 bases for V and 7 bases for J; bases not matched to a gene: 8. CDR3 size: 14 residues. CDR3 sequence: CASSLFLAGPEQYF. The CDR3 DNA follows: TGTGCCAGCAGCTTGTTTCTAGCGGGTCCGGAGCAGTACTTC.

CDR3 nucleotides: TGTGCCTGGACGGCGGGGTTTGGCTACACCTTC. As protein: CAWTAGFGYTF. This sequence joins TRBV7-9 and TRBJ1-2; D is unclear. The CDR3 extends over 11 amino acids. The V gene's germline CDR1 is SEHNR and CDR2 FQNEAQ (reference sequence). Deletions cut 11 bases from V and 7 bases from J, with 14 bases between.

The chain links TRBV28 to TRBJ1-4, with TRBD1 matching 7 bases. The CDR3 totals 17 residues. Germline V gene lookup returns CDR1 MDHEN and CDR2 SYDVKM. V lost 4 bases to trimming and J lost 8 bases; unmatched junction nucleotides: 16. The CDR3 spells CASSSNRGFWFREKLFF. As DNA, the CDR3 is TGTGCCAGCAGTTCAAACAGGGGCTTTTGGTTTAGAGAAAAACTGTTTTTT.

This chain connects TRBV12-5 to TRBJ1-5; weak D call: TRBD1 (6 bases). Per germline, CDR1 LGHNT and CDR2 FRNRAP. The CDR3 is 15 amino acids. Trimming took off 7 bases at V and 7 bases at J, with 20 bases between the two ends. CDR3 protein: CASAYGTTTGQPQHF. CDR3 nucleotide sequence: TGTGCTAGTGCCTACGGGACAACAACCGGACAGCCCCAGCATTTT.

The chain is built from TRBV28 and TRBJ2-7; 7 nucleotides match TRBD2. J lost 7 bases, V lost 3 bases, and 9 bases had no gene match. Germline loops: CDR1 MDHEN, CDR2 SYDVKM. The CDR3 is 14 amino acids. The CDR3 sequence: CASSFGGSPLEQYF. The DNA for the CDR3 is TGTGCCAGCAGTTTTGGCGGGAGCCCCTTGGAGCAGTACTTC.

The CDR3, as DNA: TGCGCCAGCAGCTTGGATAGCGGGTCCGTCATTAGCTCCTACAATGAGCAGTTCTTC. Translating it yields CASSLDSGSVISSYNEQFF. This chain connects TRBV5-1 to TRBJ2-1, with 7 bases that match TRBD2. This CDR3 spans 19 amino acids. With 0 bases clipped from V and 0 bases from J, the junction kept 12 bases outside the gene matches. Germline V gene lookup returns CDR1 SGHRS and CDR2 YFSETQ.